The present T cell receptor beta chain was sequenced within a study of T cell changes during pregnancy in multiple sclerosis. Sequenced by immunoSEQ multiplex PCR; TCRdb stores in-frame clones only, minus some. The table lists about 28,000 clones, roughly nine tenths of them singletons. The CDR3 spans 19 residues. The germline CDR1 and CDR2 sequences are LNHDA and SQIVND (reference sequence). V trimming: 2 bases; J trimming: 0 bases; junction bases outside the gene matches: 12. The sample consisted of peripheral blood, taken in the first trimester of pregnancy. This rearrangement joins TRBV19 to TRBJ2-4; 8 bases line up with TRBD2. The TCR was taken from a female donor in good health, enrolled as a control in a pregnancy study. This CDR3 reads CASSIRSGSPPIAKNIQYF. CDR3 bases: TGTGCCAGTAGTATACGAAGCGGGAGTCCGCCCATAGCCAAAAACATTCAGTACTTC.